The TCR beta chain described here comes from a study of T cells after yellow fever vaccination. This clonotype was counted only a few times. Its target is unknown. Study outcomes and limitations: It was a weaker secondary response, yet one that peaked faster, at day 5 versus 15. The booster response re-showed most primary clones: approximately 97% CD4, approximately 90% CD8.

TCRdb reprocessed the 5' RACE reads with MiXCR, giving one entry per CDR3 protein. Here the sample spans a few hundred thousand distinct CDR3 sequences, about a sixth being singletons. V was clipped by 2 bases and J by 0 bases, with 10 bases between them. The CDR3 runs to 15 residues. From germline, CDR1 is SGHTA and CDR2 FQGNSA. The chain joins TRBV7-2 to TRBJ1-1, with D hard to call. This receptor was identified in a man between 18 and 29 years old who received the YFV17D yellow fever vaccine. The sequencing here drew on PBMCs, taken 5 days after the first yellow fever vaccination. DNA for the CDR3: TGTGCCAGCAGCTTATCCGGGGTACTGAACACTGAAGCTTTCTTT. This gives the protein CASSLSGVLNTEAFF.